This T cell receptor (beta chain) was recorded in a study of T cells after yellow fever vaccination. As for the study in general: Libraries from low-cell-number fractions were prepared with the SMART-Seq v4 Ultra Low Input RNA kit. Broader study findings: Weaker overall was a secondary response that nonetheless peaked faster, on day 5 versus 15. Post-booster repertoires contained most primary-vaccination clones again (approximately 95% CD4, 88% CD8).

A process of 5'RACE template switching, which added a universal primer site and UMIs, was used to make TCR cDNA. MiXCR, applied by TCRdb to the 5' RACE reads, yields one record per CDR3 protein. The profile shows around 250,000 distinct CDR3 sequences, around 7% of them singletons. This clonotype appeared a few times. What it recognizes is unknown. Unmatched junction bases numbered 4, after V lost 8 bases and J lost 2 bases. The germline V gene encodes CDR1 MNHEY and CDR2 SVGAGI. The CDR3 runs 13 residues. Sequenced material: CD4+ T cells sorted from PBMCs, taken 15 days after the yellow fever booster vaccination. The chain links TRBV6-5 to TRBJ2-7; 9 nucleotides line up with TRBD1. This clonotype originated in a man aged 25 to 40 who received the YFV17D yellow fever vaccine. The CDR3 bases are TGTGCCAGCCGGGACAGGGTTACCTACGAGCAGTACTTC. Translating gives CASRDRVTYEQYF.